This T cell receptor beta chain was sequenced for a study of vaccination effects on CD4 cells after COVID-19. Whole-study context: Antigen-specific CD4+ T cells expanded by the ViraFEST assay with viral peptide pools were then sequenced. Samples gathered post-vaccine arrived a median of 72 days past the second dose. Study-wide results and caveats: Clones that were induced by infection or by vaccine showed marked contraction late after vaccination.

The repertoire was sequenced with immunoSEQ multiplex PCR; TCRdb's copy has only in-frame clones and lacks some. The sample lists fewer than 55,000 clones; around 70% were seen once. V gave up 4 bases and J gave up 0 bases; unmatched junction bases: 5. CDR3 length: 16 amino acids. Germline loops: CDR1 KGHDR, CDR2 SFDVKD. In this sample, this clone turned up a few times. Its antigen is not known. Once cultured for approximately eleven days, the cells underwent separation to obtain CD4+ T cells. Participants completed two doses of the BNT162b2 or mRNA-1273 vaccine. Days 3 and 7 were when half the medium was replaced with IL-2 medium.

The V call is TRBV24-1, the J call TRBJ2-7; 10 bases match TRBD1. The sequencing here drew on CD4+ T cells from PBMCs cultured without peptide, taken after COVID-19 vaccination. This receptor was identified in a human donor who received a COVID-19 vaccine. This CDR3 reads CATSDPGQGNSYEQYF. The CDR3 region has the DNA TGTGCCACCAGTGACCCGGGACAGGGGAACTCCTACGAGCAGTACTTC.